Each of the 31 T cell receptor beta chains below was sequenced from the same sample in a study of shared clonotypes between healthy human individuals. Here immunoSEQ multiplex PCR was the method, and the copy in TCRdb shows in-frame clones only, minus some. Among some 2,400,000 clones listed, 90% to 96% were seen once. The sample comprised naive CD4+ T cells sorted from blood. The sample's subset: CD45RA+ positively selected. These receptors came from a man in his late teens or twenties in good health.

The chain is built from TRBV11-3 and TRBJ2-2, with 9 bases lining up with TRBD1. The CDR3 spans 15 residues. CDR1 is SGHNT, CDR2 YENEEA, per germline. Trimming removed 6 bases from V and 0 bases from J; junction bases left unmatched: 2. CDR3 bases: TGTGCCAGCAGAGACAGGGGGTCGAACACCGGGGAGCTGTTTTTT. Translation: CASRDRGSNTGELFF.

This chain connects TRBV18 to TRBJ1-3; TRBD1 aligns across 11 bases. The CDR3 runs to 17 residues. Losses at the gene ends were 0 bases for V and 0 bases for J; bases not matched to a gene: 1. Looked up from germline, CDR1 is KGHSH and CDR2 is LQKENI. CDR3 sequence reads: CASSPPGQGASGNTIYF. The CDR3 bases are TGTGCCAGCTCACCACCTGGACAGGGGGCCTCTGGAAACACCATATATTTT.

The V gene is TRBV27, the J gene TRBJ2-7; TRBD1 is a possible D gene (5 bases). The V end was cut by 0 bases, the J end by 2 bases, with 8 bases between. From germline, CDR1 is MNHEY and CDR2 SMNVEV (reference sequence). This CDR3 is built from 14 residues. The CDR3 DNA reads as TGTGCCAGCAGTTTATCCCCAGGGCCCTACGAGCAGTACTTC. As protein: CASSLSPGPYEQYF.

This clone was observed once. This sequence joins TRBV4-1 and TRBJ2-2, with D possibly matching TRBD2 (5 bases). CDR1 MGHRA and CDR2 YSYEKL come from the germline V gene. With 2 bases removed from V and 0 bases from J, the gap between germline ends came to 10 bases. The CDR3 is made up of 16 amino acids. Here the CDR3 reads CASSQYPGTNTGELFF. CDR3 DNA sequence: TGCGCCAGCAGCCAATATCCGGGGACGAACACCGGGGAGCTGTTTTTT.

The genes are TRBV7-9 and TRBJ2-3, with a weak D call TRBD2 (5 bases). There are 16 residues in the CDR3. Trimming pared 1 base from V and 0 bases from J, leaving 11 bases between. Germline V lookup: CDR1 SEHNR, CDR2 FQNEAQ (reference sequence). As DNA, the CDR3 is TGTGCCAGCAGCTTAGGTAGCGCGAGCAGCACAGATACGCAGTATTTT. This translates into CASSLGSASSTDTQYF.

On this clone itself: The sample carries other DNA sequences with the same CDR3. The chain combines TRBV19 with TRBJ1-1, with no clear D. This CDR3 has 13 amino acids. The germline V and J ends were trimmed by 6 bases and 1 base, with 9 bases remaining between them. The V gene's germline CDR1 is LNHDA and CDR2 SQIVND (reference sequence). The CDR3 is CASSPTANTEAFF. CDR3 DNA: TGTGCCAGTAGCCCGACGGCGAACACTGAAGCTTTCTTT.

The CDR3 sequence: CASMKLAGYYNEQFF. CDR3 nucleotides: TGTGCCAGCATGAAACTAGCGGGGTACTACAATGAGCAGTTCTTC. The chain combines TRBV2 with TRBJ2-1; TRBD2 aligns across 10 bases. CDR1 is SNHLY and CDR2 is FYNNEI in the germline V gene. V lost 7 bases and J lost 3; bases outside the gene matches: 6. The CDR3 length is 15 residues.

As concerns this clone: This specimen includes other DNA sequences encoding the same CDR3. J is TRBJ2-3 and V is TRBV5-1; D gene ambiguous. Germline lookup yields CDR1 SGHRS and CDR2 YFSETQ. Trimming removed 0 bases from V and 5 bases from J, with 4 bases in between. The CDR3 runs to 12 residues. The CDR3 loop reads CASSLGRDTQYF. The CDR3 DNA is TGCGCCAGCAGCTTGGGCAGAGATACGCAGTATTTT.

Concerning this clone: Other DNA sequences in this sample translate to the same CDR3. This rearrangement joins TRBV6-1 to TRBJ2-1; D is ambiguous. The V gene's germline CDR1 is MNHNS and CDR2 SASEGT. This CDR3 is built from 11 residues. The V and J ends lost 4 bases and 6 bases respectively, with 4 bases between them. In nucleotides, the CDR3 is TGTGCCAGCAGTGCCCTCAATGAGCAGTTCTTC. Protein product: CASSALNEQFF.

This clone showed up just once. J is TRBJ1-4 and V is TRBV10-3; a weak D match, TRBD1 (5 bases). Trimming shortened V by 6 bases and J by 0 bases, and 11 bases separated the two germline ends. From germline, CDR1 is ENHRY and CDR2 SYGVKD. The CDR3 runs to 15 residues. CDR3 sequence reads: CAISRTTATNEKLFF. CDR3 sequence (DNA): TGTGCCATCAGCAGAACGACAGCAACTAATGAAAAACTGTTTTTT.

The CDR3 region is CASTGQVATEAFF. CDR3 nucleotide sequence: TGTGCCAGCACTGGGCAGGTTGCCACTGAAGCTTTCTTT. The rearrangement joins TRBV6-1 to TRBJ1-1; D gene unclear. The CDR3 extends over 13 amino acids. CDR1 MNHNS and CDR2 SASEGT come from the germline V gene. Trimming took 7 bases from V and 4 from J, leaving 13 bases between them.

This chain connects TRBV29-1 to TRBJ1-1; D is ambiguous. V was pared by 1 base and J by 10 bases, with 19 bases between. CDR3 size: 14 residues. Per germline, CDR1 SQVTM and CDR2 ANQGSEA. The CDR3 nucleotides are TGCAGCGTTGAAGGAGGCCTCCGAGATCGATCAGCTTTCTTT. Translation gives CSVEGGLRDRSAFF. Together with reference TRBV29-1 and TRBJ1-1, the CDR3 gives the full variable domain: SAVISQKPSRDICQRGTSLTIQCQVDSQVTMMFWYRQQPGQSLTLIATANQGSEATYESGFVIDKFPISRPNLTFSTLTVSNMSPEDSSIYLCSVEGGLRDRSAFFGQGTRLTVV.

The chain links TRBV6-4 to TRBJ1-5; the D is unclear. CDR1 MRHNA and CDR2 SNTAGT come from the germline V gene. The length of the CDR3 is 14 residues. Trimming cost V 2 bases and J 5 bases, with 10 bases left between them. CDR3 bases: TGTGCCAGCAGTGACCAGACGGACGATCAGCCCCAGCATTTT. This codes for CASSDQTDDQPQHF.

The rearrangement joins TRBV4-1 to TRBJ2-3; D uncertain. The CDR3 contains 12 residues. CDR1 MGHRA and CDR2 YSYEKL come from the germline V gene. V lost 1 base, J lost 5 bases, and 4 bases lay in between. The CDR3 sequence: CASSQAGDTQYF. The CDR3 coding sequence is TGCGCCAGCAGCCAAGCGGGAGATACGCAGTATTTT.

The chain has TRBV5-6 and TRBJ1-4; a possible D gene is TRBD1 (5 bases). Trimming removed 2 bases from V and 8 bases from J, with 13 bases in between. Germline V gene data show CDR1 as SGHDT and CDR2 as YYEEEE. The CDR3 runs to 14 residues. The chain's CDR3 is CASSLPGPAEKLFF. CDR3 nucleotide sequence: TGTGCCAGCAGCTTACCGGGACCGGCGGAAAAACTGTTTTTT.

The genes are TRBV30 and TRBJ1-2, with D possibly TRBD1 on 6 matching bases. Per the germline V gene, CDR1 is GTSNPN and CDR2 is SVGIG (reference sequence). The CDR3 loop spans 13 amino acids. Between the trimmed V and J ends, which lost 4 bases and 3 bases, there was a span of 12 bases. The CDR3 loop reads CAWTGGADYGYTF. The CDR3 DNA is TGTGCCTGGACTGGGGGCGCCGACTATGGCTACACCTTC. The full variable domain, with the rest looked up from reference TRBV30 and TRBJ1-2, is SQTIHQWPATLVQPVGSPLSLECTVEGTSNPNLYWYRQAAGRGLQLLFYSVGIGQISSEVPQNLSASRPQDRQFILSSKKLLLSDSGFYLCAWTGGADYGYTFGSGTRLTVV.

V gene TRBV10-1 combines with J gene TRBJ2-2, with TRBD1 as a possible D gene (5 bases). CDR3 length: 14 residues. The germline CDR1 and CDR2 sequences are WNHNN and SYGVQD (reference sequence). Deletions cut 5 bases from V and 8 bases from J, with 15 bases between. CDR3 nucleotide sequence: TGCGCCAGCAGTCCCGGACACGGCCAGGGGGAGCTGTTTTTT. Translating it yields CASSPGHGQGELFF.

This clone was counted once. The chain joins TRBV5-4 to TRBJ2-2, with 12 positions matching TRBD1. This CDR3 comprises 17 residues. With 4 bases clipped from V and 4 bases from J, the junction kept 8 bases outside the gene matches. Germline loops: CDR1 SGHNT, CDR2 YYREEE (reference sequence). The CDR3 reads CASSPGGTGGSTGELFF. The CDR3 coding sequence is TGTGCCAGCAGCCCGGGAGGGACAGGGGGCAGCACCGGGGAGCTGTTTTTT. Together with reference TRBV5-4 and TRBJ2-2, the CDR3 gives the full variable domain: ETGVTQSPTHLIKTRGQQVTLRCSSQSGHNTVSWYQQALGQGPQFIFQYYREEENGRGNFPPRFSGLQFPNYSSELNVNALELDDSALYLCASSPGGTGGSTGELFFGEGSRLTVL.

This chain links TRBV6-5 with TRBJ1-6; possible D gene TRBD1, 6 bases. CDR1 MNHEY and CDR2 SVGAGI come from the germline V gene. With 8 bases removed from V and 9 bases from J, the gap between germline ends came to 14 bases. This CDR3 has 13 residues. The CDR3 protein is CASGQGNSSPLHF. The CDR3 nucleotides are TGTGCCAGCGGCCAGGGGAATAGTTCACCCCTCCACTTT.

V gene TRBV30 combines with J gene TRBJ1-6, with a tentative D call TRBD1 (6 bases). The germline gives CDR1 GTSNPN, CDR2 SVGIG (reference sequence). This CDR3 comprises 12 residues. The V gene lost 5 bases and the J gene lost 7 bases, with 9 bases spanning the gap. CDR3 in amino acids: CAWGQWNSPLHF. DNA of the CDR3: TGTGCCTGGGGACAGTGGAATTCACCCCTCCACTTT.

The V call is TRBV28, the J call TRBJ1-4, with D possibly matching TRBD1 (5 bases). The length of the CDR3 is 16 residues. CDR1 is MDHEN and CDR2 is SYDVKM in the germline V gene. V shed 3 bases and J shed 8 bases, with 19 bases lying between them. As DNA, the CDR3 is TGTGCCAGCAGTTTTGTCCGATTGGGGCCGGGGGAAAAACTGTTTTTT. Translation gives CASSFVRLGPGEKLFF. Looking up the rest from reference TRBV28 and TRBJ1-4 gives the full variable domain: DVKVTQSSRYLVKRTGEKVFLECVQDMDHENMFWYRQDPGLGLRLIYFSYDVKMKEKGDIPEGYSVSREKKERFSLILESASTNQTSMYLCASSFVRLGPGEKLFFGSGTQLSVL.

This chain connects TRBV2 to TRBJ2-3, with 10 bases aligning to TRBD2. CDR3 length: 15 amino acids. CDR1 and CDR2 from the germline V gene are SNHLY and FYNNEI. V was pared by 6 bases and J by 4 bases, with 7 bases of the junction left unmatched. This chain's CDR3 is CASRAGTSASDTQYF. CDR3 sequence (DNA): TGTGCCAGCAGGGCCGGGACTAGCGCATCAGATACGCAGTATTTT. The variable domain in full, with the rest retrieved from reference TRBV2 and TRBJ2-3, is EPEVTQTPSHQVTQMGQEVILRCVPISNHLYFYWYRQILGQKVEFLVSFYNNEISEKSEIFDDQFSVERPDGSNFTLKIRSTKLEDSAMYFCASRAGTSASDTQYFGPGTRLTVL.

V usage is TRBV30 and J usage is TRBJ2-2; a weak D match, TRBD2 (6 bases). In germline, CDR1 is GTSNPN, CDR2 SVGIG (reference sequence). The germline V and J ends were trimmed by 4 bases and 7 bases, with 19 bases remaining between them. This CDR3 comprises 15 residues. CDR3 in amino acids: CAWTEGTVGIGELFF. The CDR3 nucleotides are TGTGCCTGGACGGAGGGGACGGTAGGGATCGGGGAGCTGTTTTTT.

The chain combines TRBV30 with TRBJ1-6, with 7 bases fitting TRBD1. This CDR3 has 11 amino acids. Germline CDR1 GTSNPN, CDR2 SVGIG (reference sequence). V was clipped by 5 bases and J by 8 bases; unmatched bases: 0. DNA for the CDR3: TGTGCCTGGGGACAGGATTCACCCCTCCACTTT. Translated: CAWGQDSPLHF.

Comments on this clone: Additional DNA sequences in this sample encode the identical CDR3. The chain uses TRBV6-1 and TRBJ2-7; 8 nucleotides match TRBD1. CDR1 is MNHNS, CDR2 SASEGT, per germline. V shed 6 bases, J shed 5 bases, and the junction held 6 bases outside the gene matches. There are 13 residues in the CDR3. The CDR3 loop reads CASSRDRGDEQYF. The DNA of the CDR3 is TGTGCCAGCAGCCGAGACAGGGGCGACGAGCAGTACTTC.

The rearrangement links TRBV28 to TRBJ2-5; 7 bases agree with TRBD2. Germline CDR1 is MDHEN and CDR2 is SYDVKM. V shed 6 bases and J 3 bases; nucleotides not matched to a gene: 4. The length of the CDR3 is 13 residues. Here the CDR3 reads CASSIGREETQYF. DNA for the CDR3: TGTGCCAGCAGCATAGGGAGGGAAGAGACCCAGTACTTC. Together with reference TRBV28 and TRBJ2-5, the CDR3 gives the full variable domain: DVKVTQSSRYLVKRTGEKVFLECVQDMDHENMFWYRQDPGLGLRLIYFSYDVKMKEKGDIPEGYSVSREKKERFSLILESASTNQTSMYLCASSIGREETQYFGPGTRLLVL.

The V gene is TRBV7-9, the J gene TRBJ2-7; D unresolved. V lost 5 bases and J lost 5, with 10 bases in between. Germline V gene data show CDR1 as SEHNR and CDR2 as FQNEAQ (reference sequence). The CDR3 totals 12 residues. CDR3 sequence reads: CASSRLWDEQYF. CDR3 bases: TGTGCCAGCAGCCGCCTGTGGGACGAGCAGTACTTC.

Written as DNA, the CDR3 is TGTGCCAGCAGCTTAGGACCGATATCCAATTCACCCCTCCACTTT. Translating it yields CASSLGPISNSPLHF. The chain combines TRBV7-2 with TRBJ1-6; D is ambiguous. The CDR3 totals 15 residues. CDR1 and CDR2 (germline): SGHTA, FQGNSA. V lost 1 base and J 7 bases, leaving 11 bases between the germline ends.

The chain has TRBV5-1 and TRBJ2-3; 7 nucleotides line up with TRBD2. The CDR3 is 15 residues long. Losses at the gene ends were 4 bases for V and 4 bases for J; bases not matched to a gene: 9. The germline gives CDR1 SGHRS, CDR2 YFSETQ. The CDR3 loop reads CASSPGLLGPDTQYF. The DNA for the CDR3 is TGCGCCAGCAGCCCGGGACTACTCGGGCCAGATACGCAGTATTTT.

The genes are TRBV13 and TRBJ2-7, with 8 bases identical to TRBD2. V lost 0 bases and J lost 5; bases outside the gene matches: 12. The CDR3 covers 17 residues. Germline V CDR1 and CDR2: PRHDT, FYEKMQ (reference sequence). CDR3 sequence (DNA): TGTGCCAGCAGCTTAGGCCGAAAACTAGCGGTACGAGACGAGCAGTACTTC. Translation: CASSLGRKLAVRDEQYF.

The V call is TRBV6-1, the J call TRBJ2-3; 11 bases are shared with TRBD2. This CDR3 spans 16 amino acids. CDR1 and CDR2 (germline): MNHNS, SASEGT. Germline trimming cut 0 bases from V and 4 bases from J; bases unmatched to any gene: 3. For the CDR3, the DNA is TGTGCCAGCAGTGAAGCTAGCGGGGGGGCTCCAGATACGCAGTATTTT. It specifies CASSEASGGAPDTQYF.